The 20 T cell receptor beta chains below all came from one sample that was sequenced in a study of CD8+ T cells in alopecia areata (dated by TCRdb to the late 2010s). Taken with the paper, the label for time point translates to: less than 30 weeks on oral tofacitinib. The treatment or condition label on this specimen signifies: oral pan-JAK inhibitor, 5-10 mg twice daily. Libraries were built with the immunoSEQ multiplex PCR assay. For TCR sequencing, RNA was extracted from every sample and reverse transcribed into cDNA to serve as template. TCRdb took this table from immuneACCESS and kept in-frame rearrangements with V and J called. Such tables lack part of the clones; where checked against another copy, unresolved V genes explain under half of the gap, and the rest is unexplained. The sample table shows 110,000 or so clones, and 56% are seen once. The ten largest clonotypes hold more than 3% of the sample.

The sample was CD4+ T cells sorted from blood, taken at week 24, from a patient treated with tofacitinib. The receptors shown here come from a human donor with alopecia areata.

This clone has a handful of counts. One end of the junction is discordant with germline, which a read error may explain. The chain couples TRBV7-2 to TRBJ1-1; D is undetermined. The CDR3 runs to 13 residues. Germline CDR1 is SGHTA and CDR2 is FQGNSA. CDR3 loop: CASSLDARTAFLF. The DNA of the CDR3 is TGTGCCAGCAGCTTAGACGCAAGGACCGCTTTCCTCTTT.

This clone was counted between two and nine times. V gene TRBV5-1 combines with J gene TRBJ2-2; weak D call: TRBD1 (5 bases). V was clipped by 0 bases and J by 4 bases, with 7 bases between them. CDR3 length: 14 amino acids. Germline CDR1 is SGHRS and CDR2 is YFSETQ. In DNA, the CDR3 is TGCGCCAGCAGCTTGGGACAGACCACCGGGGAGCTGTTTTTT. Amino acids: CASSLGQTTGELFF.

The V gene is TRBV6-6, the J gene TRBJ2-2; 7 bases map to TRBD1. The germline V gene encodes CDR1 MNHNY and CDR2 SVGAGI (reference sequence). The CDR3 totals 14 residues. V lost 6 bases, J lost 1 base, and 2 bases stayed unmatched. The CDR3 DNA follows: TGTGCCAGCAGGGGGACAGAGAACACCGGGGAGCTGTTTTTT. It translates to CASRGTENTGELFF.

This clone was observed a handful of times. This chain links TRBV7-2 with TRBJ2-5; D possibly corresponds to TRBD2 (6 bases). CDR3 length equals 16 residues. The germline V gene has CDR1 SGHTA and CDR2 FQGNSA. V was pared by 5 bases and J by 3 bases, with 19 bases between. The CDR3 nucleotides read TGTGCCAGCAGCCGCGGTTGGGGGACTGCGAAAGAGACCCAGTACTTC. It yields the protein CASSRGWGTAKETQYF.

The chain couples TRBV29-1 to TRBJ1-1, with TRBD1 matching 9 bases. Germline values: CDR1 SQVTM, CDR2 ANQGSEA. Unmatched junction bases numbered 8, after V lost 4 bases and J lost 5 bases. The CDR3 has 14 amino acids. Written as DNA, the CDR3 is TGCAGCGTTGTGTCTGGGACAGGGAATACTGAAGCTTTCTTT. This gives the protein CSVVSGTGNTEAFF.

V is TRBV5-1 and J is TRBJ2-1; D unresolved. The CDR3 sequence is 13 residues long. The ends were cut back, 5 bases at V and 6 bases at J, with 12 bases in the middle. Germline V lookup: CDR1 SGHRS, CDR2 YFSETQ. Here the CDR3 DNA reads TGCGCCAGCAGGTCTGTCCCGGGCAATGAGCAGTTCTTC. As protein: CASRSVPGNEQFF. The full variable domain, in which reference TRBV5-1 and TRBJ2-1 provide the parts outside the CDR3, is KAGVTQTPRYLIKTRGQQVTLSCSPISGHRSVSWYQQTPGQGLQFLFEYFSETQRNKGNFPGRFSGRQFSNSRSEMNVSTLELGDSALYLCASRSVPGNEQFFGPGTRLTVL.

V gene TRBV7-2 combines with J gene TRBJ2-2; D might be TRBD1 (5 bases). V was cut by 2 bases and J by 3 bases, with 7 bases left in between. CDR3 length: 14 residues. Germline V lookup: CDR1 SGHTA, CDR2 FQGNSA. The CDR3 DNA reads as TGTGCCAGCAGCTTACAGGGATACACCGGGGAGCTGTTTTTT. This encodes CASSLQGYTGELFF.

The chain couples TRBV5-1 to TRBJ2-3; possibly TRBD1 for D (5 bases). The CDR3 runs 15 residues. Looked up from germline, CDR1 is SGHRS and CDR2 is YFSETQ. Trimming removed 3 bases from V and 3 bases from J, with 14 bases in between. The CDR3 is CASSSDQGRTDTQYF. In DNA, the CDR3 is TGCGCCAGCAGCTCGGATCAGGGTAGGACAGATACGCAGTATTTT.

The table lists this clone with a few counts. The chain uses TRBV2 and TRBJ2-5; D might be TRBD1 or TRBD2, each matching 7 bases. CDR1 and CDR2 from the germline V gene are SNHLY and FYNNEI. The ends were cut back, 6 bases at V and 5 bases at J, with 22 bases in the middle. CDR3 length equals 16 residues. The CDR3 here is CASSLERSGGGETQYF. DNA for the CDR3: TGTGCCAGCAGCCTGGAGCGGTCAGGGGGAGGGGAGACCCAGTACTTC. Together with reference TRBV2 and TRBJ2-5, the CDR3 gives the full variable domain: EPEVTQTPSHQVTQMGQEVILRCVPISNHLYFYWYRQILGQKVEFLVSFYNNEISEKSEIFDDQFSVERPDGSNFTLKIRSTKLEDSAMYFCASSLERSGGGETQYFGPGTRLLVL.

The rearrangement joins TRBV7-2 to TRBJ1-2, with 7 bases that match TRBD1. CDR1 is SGHTA and CDR2 is FQGNSA in the germline V gene. The CDR3 contains 17 residues. V gave up 4 bases and J gave up 1 base; unmatched junction bases: 12. For the CDR3, the DNA is TGTGCCAGCAGCTCTCCCCACCGGACAGGAGTTAACTATGGCTACACCTTC. It yields the protein CASSSPHRTGVNYGYTF.

The rearrangement uses TRBV5-1 and TRBJ2-3; possibly TRBD1 for D (6 bases). V lost 4 bases and J 1 base, leaving 10 bases between the germline ends. The germline V gene has CDR1 SGHRS and CDR2 YFSETQ. The CDR3 totals 14 residues. This CDR3 is CASSPGVGTDTQYF. In DNA form, the CDR3 reads TGCGCCAGCAGCCCAGGGGTCGGCACAGATACGCAGTATTTT.

CDR3 sequence: CASSLRGAQSNEQFF. For the CDR3, the DNA is TGTGCCAGCAGCTTGAGGGGGGCGCAATCCAATGAGCAGTTCTTC. V and J are TRBV5-4 and TRBJ2-1; D may be TRBD1 or TRBD2 (6 bases each). Germline V gene data show CDR1 as SGHNT and CDR2 as YYREEE (reference sequence). Deletions cut 1 base from V and 6 bases from J, with 14 bases between. The CDR3 loop spans 15 amino acids. The full variable domain, its missing parts supplied by reference TRBV5-4 and TRBJ2-1, is ETGVTQSPTHLIKTRGQQVTLRCSSQSGHNTVSWYQQALGQGPQFIFQYYREEENGRGNFPPRFSGLQFPNYSSELNVNALELDDSALYLCASSLRGAQSNEQFFGPGTRLTVL.

This clone was seen only a few times. The chain uses TRBV5-1 and TRBJ2-5; TRBD1 aligns across 8 bases. CDR1 SGHRS and CDR2 YFSETQ come from the germline V gene. The CDR3 is 14 amino acids. V was clipped by 3 bases and J by 7 bases; unmatched bases: 8. The CDR3 DNA reads TGCGCCAGCAGCTCCGGACAGGGCGGAGTGACCCAGTACTTC. Protein sequence: CASSSGQGGVTQYF.

This clone was seen just once. The V gene is TRBV7-9, the J gene TRBJ2-7; the D gene is possibly TRBD2 (5 bases). CDR3 length: 13 residues. Germline V gene lookup returns CDR1 SEHNR and CDR2 FQNEAQ (reference sequence). Trimming removed 3 bases from V and 7 bases from J, with 13 bases in between. DNA for the CDR3: TGTGCCAGCAGCTTGTCGGGATCTGGGGAGCAGTACTTC. This sequence encodes CASSLSGSGEQYF.

The chain uses TRBV27 and TRBJ1-1; weak D call: TRBD1 (6 bases). The CDR3 has 15 amino acids. Trimming stripped 4 bases from V and 2 bases from J, with 14 bases between. CDR1 is MNHEY, CDR2 SMNVEV, per germline (reference sequence). The DNA for the CDR3 is TGTGCCAGCAGTTCGCGGACAGACTACAACACTGAAGCTTTCTTT. Encoded protein: CASSSRTDYNTEAFF.

In this sample, this clone turned up a few times. The V and J genes are TRBV7-2 and TRBJ2-1; weak D call: TRBD2 (5 bases). Between the trimmed V and J ends, which lost 5 bases and 10 bases, there was a span of 12 bases. Germline assignment: CDR1 SGHTA and CDR2 FQGNSA. The CDR3 length is 12 residues. CDR3 protein: CASSRPREEQFF. Here the CDR3 DNA reads TGTGCCAGCAGCCGACCTCGGGAAGAGCAGTTCTTC.

The V call is TRBV6-1, the J call TRBJ2-7; D is tentatively TRBD1 or TRBD2 (5 bases each). The CDR3 has 13 amino acids. V dropped 8 bases and J dropped 4 bases, with 15 bases sitting between them. Per germline, CDR1 MNHNS and CDR2 SASEGT. CDR3 nucleotides: TGTGCCAGCCGGGGCAGGCAGCCTTACGAGCAGTACTTC. Amino acid sequence: CASRGRQPYEQYF.

CDR3 residues: CASSPRGGAFF. CDR3 sequence (DNA): TGTGCCAGCAGCCCACGGGGCGGAGCTTTCTTT. This rearrangement joins TRBV7-2 to TRBJ1-1, with a tentative D call TRBD1 (5 bases). V was cut by 5 bases and J by 10 bases, with 11 bases left in between. The length of the CDR3 is 11 residues. Looked up from germline, CDR1 is SGHTA and CDR2 is FQGNSA.

In this sample, this clone turned up a few times. The J gene is TRBJ2-3, the V gene TRBV29-1; 8 nucleotides match TRBD1. This CDR3 is built from 15 residues. The junction had 6 bases not matched to a gene; V was cut back by 4 bases and J by 0 bases. Per germline, CDR1 SQVTM and CDR2 ANQGSEA. Here the CDR3 DNA reads TGCAGCGTTGCGAGGACAGGGTCAAGCACAGATACGCAGTATTTT. Residues: CSVARTGSSTDTQYF.

The chain couples TRBV6-5 to TRBJ1-6, with 8 bases identical to TRBD1. CDR1 MNHEY and CDR2 SVGAGI come from the germline V gene. The V segment lost 4 bases and the J segment 14 bases; nucleotides outside the gene matches: 10. The CDR3 contains 14 residues. Here the CDR3 DNA reads TGTGCCAGCAGTTCTCGCGGACAGGGATTATCCCTCCACTTT. Protein product: CASSSRGQGLSLHF.